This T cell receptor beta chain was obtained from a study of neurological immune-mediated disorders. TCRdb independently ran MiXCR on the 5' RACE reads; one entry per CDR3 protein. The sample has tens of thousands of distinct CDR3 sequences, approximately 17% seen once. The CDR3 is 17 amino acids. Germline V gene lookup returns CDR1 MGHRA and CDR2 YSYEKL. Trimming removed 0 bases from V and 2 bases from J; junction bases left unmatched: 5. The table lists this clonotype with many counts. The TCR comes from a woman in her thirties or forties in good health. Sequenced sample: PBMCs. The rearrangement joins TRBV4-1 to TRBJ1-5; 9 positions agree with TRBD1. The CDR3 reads CASSQDKGTGRNQPQHF. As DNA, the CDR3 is TGCGCCAGCAGCCAAGATAAGGGGACAGGGCGCAATCAGCCCCAGCATTTT.